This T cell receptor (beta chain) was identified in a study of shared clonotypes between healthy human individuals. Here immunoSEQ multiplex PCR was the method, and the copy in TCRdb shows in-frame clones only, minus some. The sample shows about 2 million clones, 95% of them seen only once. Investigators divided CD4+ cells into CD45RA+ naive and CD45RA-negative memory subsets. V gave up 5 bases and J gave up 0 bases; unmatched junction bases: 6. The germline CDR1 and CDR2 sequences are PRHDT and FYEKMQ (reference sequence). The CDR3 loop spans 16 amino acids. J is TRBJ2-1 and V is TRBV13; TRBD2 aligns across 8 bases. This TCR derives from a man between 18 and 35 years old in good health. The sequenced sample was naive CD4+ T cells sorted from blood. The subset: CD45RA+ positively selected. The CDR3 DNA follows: TGTGCCAGCAGCCCACCCGGACTAGCCTCCTACAATGAGCAGTTCTTC. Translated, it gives CASSPPGLASYNEQFF.